This T cell receptor beta chain originates from a study of early T cells in non-severe SARS-CoV-2 infection. Study-wide results and caveats: The study's VDJdb matching favored anti-spike CD8 responses and missed private and CD4 specificities.

Trimming stripped 3 bases from V and 8 bases from J, with 17 bases between. This CDR3 is built from 14 residues. Germline loops: CDR1 DFQATT, CDR2 SNEGSKA (reference sequence). Each cDNA molecule carried a unique molecular identifier. TCRdb redid the calling of the 5' RACE reads with MiXCR, one entry per CDR3 protein. The sample shows 75,000 to 100,000 distinct CDR3 sequences, roughly 14% of them seen only once. This clonotype has a handful of counts. Its target is unknown. Sequencing was done on a sample of whole blood. The sequence derives from an adult who was a healthcare worker with PCR-confirmed SARS-CoV-2 infection or an uninfected control (not recorded which). The V call is TRBV20-1, the J call TRBJ2-1, with a possible D match to TRBD2 (5 bases). CDR3 sequence (DNA): TGCAGTGCTAGCTTAGCGTTCGGAGTTGATGAGCAGTTCTTC. It codes for CSASLAFGVDEQFF.